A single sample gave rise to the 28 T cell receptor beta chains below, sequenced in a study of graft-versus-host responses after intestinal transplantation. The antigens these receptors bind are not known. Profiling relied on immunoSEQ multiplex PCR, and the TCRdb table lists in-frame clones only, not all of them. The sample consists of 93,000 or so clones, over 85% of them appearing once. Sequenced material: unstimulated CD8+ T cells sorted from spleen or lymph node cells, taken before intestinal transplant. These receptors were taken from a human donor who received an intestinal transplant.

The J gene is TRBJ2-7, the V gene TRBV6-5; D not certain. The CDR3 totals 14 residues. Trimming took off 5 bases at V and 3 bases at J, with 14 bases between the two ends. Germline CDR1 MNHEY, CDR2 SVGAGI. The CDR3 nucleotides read TGTGCCAGCAGTCCTTGGACGGAGAACTACGAGCAGTACTTC. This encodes CASSPWTENYEQYF.

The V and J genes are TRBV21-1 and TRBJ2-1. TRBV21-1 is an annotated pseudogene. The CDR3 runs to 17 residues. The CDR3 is CASSQHQTPLGYNEQFF. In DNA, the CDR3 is TGTGCCAGCAGCCAACATCAGACCCCGCTGGGCTACAATGAGCAGTTCTTC.

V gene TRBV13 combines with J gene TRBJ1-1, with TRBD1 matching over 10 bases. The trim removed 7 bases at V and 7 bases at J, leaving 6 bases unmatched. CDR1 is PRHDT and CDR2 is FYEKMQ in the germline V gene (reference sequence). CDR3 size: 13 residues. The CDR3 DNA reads TGTGCCAGCACTATGACAGGGGGCGTTGAAGCTTTCTTT. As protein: CASTMTGGVEAFF.

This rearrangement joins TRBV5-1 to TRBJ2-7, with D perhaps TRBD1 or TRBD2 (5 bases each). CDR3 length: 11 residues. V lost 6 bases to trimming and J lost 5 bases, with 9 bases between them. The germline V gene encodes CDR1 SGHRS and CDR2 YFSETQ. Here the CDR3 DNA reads TGCGCCAGCAAAAGGGGACACGAGCAGTACTTC. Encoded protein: CASKRGHEQYF.

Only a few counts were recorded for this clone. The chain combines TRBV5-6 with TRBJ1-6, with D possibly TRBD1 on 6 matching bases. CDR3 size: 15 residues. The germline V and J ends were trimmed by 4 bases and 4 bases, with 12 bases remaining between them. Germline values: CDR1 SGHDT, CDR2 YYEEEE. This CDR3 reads CASSPRTEYNSPLHF. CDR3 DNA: TGTGCCAGCAGCCCCCGGACAGAGTATAATTCACCCCTCCACTTT.

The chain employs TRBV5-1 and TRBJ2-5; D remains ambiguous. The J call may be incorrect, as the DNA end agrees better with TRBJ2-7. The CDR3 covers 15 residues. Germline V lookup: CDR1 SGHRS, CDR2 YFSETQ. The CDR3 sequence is CASSSWLGDPYEQYF. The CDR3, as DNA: TGCGCCAGCAGCTCCTGGCTGGGCGACCCCTACGAGCAGTACTTC.

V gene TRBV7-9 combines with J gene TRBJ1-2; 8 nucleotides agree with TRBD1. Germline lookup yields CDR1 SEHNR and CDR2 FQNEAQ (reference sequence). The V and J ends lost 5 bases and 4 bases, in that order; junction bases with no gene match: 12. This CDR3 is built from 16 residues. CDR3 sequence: CASSLLHWDRSYGYTF. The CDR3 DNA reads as TGTGCCAGCAGCCTCTTACACTGGGACAGGTCCTATGGCTACACCTTC.

CDR3 sequence: CASSLRGQGLYNEQFF. The CDR3 bases are TGTGCCAGCAGCTTAAGGGGACAGGGGTTATACAATGAGCAGTTCTTC. J is TRBJ2-1 and V is TRBV7-8; 10 positions match TRBD1. V dropped 2 bases and J dropped 4; count of bases not matched to a gene: 5. CDR3 length equals 16 residues. The germline CDR1 and CDR2 sequences are SGHVS and FQNEAQ.

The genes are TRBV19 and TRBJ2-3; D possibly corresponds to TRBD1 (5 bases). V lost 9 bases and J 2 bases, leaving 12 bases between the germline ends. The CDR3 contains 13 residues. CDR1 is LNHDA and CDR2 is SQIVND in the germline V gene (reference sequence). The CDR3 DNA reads TGTGCCAGCGCCAGGGTTTCCACAGATACGCAGTATTTT. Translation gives CASARVSTDTQYF.

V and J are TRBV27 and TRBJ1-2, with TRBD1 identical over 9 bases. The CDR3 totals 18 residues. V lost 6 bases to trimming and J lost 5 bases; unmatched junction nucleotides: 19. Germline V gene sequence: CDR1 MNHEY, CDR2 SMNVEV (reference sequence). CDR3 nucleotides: TGTGCCAGCAGCACCCGCCGGGACAGGGAAGGCGGGATATATGGCTACACCTTC. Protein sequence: CASSTRRDREGGIYGYTF.

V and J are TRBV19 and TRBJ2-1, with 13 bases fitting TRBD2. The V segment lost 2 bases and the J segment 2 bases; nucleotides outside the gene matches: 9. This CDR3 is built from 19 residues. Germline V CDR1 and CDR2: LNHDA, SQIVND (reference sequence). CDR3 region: CASSIRLAGGLPPYNEQFF. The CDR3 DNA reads TGTGCCAGTAGTATACGACTAGCGGGGGGCCTCCCCCCCTACAATGAGCAGTTCTTC.

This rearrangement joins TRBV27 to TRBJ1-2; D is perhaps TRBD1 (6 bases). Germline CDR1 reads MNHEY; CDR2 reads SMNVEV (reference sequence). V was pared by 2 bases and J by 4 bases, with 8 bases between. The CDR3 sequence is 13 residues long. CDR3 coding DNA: TGTGCCAGCAGTTTAACAGGGACCTATGGCTACACCTTC. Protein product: CASSLTGTYGYTF.

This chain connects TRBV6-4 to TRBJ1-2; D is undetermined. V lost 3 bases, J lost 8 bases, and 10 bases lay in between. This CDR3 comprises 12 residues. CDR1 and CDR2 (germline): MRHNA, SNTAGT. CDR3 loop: CASSENGSGYTF. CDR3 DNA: TGTGCCAGCAGTGAAAACGGGAGCGGCTACACCTTC.

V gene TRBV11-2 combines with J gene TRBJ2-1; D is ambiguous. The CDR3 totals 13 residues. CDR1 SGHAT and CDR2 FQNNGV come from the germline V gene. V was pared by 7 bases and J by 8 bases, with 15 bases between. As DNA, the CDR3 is TGTGCCAGCACCTCTTACGGGTCCGATGAGCAGTTCTTC. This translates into CASTSYGSDEQFF.

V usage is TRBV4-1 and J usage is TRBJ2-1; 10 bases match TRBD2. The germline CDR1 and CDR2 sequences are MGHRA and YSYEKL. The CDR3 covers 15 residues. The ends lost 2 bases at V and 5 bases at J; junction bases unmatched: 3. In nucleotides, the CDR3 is TGCGCCAGCAGCCAACCTAGCGGGGGCCACAATGAGCAGTTCTTC. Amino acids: CASSQPSGGHNEQFF.

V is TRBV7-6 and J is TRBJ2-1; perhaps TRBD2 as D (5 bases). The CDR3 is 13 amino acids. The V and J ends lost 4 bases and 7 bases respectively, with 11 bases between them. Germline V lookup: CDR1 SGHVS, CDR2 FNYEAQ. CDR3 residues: CASSSGIGNEQFF. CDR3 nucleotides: TGTGCCAGCAGCTCCGGGATAGGGAATGAGCAGTTCTTC.

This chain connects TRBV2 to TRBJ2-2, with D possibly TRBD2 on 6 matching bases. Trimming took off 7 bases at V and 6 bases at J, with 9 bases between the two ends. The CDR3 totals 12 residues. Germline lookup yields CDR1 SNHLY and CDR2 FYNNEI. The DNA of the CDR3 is TGTGCCAGCAATGGCGGGGCCGGGGAGCTGTTTTTT. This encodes CASNGGAGELFF. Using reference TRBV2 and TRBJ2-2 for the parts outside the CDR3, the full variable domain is EPEVTQTPSHQVTQMGQEVILRCVPISNHLYFYWYRQILGQKVEFLVSFYNNEISEKSEIFDDQFSVERPDGSNFTLKIRSTKLEDSAMYFCASNGGAGELFFGEGSRLTVL.

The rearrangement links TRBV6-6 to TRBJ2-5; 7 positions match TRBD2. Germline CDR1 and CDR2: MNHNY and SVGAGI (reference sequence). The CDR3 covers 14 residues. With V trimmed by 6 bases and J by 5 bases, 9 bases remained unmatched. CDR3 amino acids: CASSRLASGETQYF. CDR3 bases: TGTGCCAGCAGCAGACTAGCCTCGGGCGAGACCCAGTACTTC.

This chain's CDR3 is CASSPARSSYNEQFF. Written as DNA, the CDR3 is TGTGCCAGCAGCCCAGCGAGAAGCTCCTACAATGAGCAGTTCTTC. The V gene is TRBV16, the J gene TRBJ2-1; no reliable D call. CDR3 length equals 15 residues. Germline V gives CDR1 KGHSY, CDR2 FQNENV. V lost 4 bases and J 0 bases, leaving 10 bases between the germline ends.

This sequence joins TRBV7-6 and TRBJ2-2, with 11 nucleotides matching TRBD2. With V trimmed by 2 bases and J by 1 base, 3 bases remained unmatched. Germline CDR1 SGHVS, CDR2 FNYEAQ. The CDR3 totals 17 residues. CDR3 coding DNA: TGTGCCAGCAGCTTAACTAGCGGGGGCCTGAACACCGGGGAGCTGTTTTTT. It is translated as CASSLTSGGLNTGELFF.

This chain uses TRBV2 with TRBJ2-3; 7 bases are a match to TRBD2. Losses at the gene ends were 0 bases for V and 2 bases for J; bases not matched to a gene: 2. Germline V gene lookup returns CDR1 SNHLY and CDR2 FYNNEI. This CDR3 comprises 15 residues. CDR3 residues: CASSEARGTTDTQYF. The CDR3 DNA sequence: TGTGCCAGCAGTGAAGCGCGGGGGACCACAGATACGCAGTATTTT. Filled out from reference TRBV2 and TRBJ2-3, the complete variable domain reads EPEVTQTPSHQVTQMGQEVILRCVPISNHLYFYWYRQILGQKVEFLVSFYNNEISEKSEIFDDQFSVERPDGSNFTLKIRSTKLEDSAMYFCASSEARGTTDTQYFGPGTRLTVL.

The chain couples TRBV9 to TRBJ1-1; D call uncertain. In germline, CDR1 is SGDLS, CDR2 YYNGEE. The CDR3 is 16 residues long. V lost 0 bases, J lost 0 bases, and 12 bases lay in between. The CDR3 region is CASSVGSQGMNTEAFF. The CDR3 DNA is TGTGCCAGCAGCGTAGGATCTCAAGGAATGAACACTGAAGCTTTCTTT.

CDR3 region: CASSQVIGQGPYEQYF. DNA for the CDR3: TGCGCCAGCAGCCAAGTAATAGGACAGGGCCCCTACGAGCAGTACTTC. The chain employs TRBV4-1 and TRBJ2-7; TRBD1 matches 8 bases. Germline CDR1 reads MGHRA; CDR2 reads YSYEKL. V shed 1 base and J 2 bases; nucleotides not matched to a gene: 7. This CDR3 is built from 16 residues.

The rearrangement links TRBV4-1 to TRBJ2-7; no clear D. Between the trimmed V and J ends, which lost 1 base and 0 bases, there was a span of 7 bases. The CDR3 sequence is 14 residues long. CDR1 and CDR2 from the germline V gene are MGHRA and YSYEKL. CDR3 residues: CASSQGAGSYEQYF. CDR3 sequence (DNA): TGCGCCAGCAGCCAAGGAGCCGGCTCCTACGAGCAGTACTTC.

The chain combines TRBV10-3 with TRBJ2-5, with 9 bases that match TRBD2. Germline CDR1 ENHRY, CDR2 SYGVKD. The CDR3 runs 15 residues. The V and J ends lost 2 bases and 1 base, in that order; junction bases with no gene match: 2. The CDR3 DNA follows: TGTGCCATCAGTGAGGGCGGGGGGGCCCAAGAGACCCAGTACTTC. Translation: CAISEGGGAQETQYF.

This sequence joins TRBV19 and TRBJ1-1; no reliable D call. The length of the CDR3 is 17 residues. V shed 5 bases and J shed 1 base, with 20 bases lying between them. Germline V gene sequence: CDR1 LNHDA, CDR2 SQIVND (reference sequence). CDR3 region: CASSGHYMGLGNTEAFF. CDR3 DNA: TGTGCCAGTAGTGGCCACTACATGGGTCTCGGGAACACTGAAGCTTTCTTT.

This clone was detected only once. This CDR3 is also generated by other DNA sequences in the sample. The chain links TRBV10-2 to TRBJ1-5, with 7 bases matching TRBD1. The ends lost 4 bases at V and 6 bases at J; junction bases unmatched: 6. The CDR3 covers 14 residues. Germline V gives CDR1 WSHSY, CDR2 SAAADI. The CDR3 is CASSGDRGSQPQHF. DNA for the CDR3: TGCGCCAGCAGTGGGGACAGAGGCAGTCAGCCCCAGCATTTT.

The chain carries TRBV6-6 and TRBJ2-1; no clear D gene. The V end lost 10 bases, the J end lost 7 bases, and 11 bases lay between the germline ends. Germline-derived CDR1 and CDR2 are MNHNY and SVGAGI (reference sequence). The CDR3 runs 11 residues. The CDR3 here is CATSDLNEQFF. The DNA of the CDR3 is TGTGCCACCTCCGATCTAAATGAGCAGTTCTTC.